Listed below are T cell receptor beta chains from one sample, sequenced in a study of OX40 agonist ivuxolimab in advanced cancers. The method was immunoSEQ multiplex PCR; TCRdb's version includes in-frame clones alone and lacks a portion of them. The sample gives about 42,000 clones, roughly nine tenths of which show up once; roughly 4.5% is in the top ten. Sample: CD4+ or CD8+ T cells sorted from blood, taken in a trial of the OX40 agonist ivuxolimab. These receptors all come from an adult with an advanced solid tumor such as melanoma, head and neck, liver or kidney cancer. The CDR3 runs from the conserved cysteine through the conserved F or W. A D gene is named only where the DNA matches it firmly. Expanded clones are given a class, and other clones once, few, many or no size at all.

cdr3_length j_call d_call clone_size v_call cdr3_aa cdr3_nt
15 TRBJ1-3 - - TRBV5-4 CASSVAPSSGNTIYF TGTGCCAGCAGCGTCGCGCCGAGCTCTGGAAACACCATATATTTT
14 TRBJ1-2 TRBD1 - TRBV5-6 CASSLRDRGDGYTF TGTGCCAGCAGCTTGCGGGACAGGGGTGATGGCTACACCTTC
16 TRBJ2-2 TRBD1 once TRBV6-1 CASSDSGTGGYPELFF TGTGCCAGCAGTGATTCCGGGACAGGGGGATACCCGGAGCTGTTTTTT
14 TRBJ2-7 - - TRBV21-1 CASSKGTGSHEQYF TGTGCCAGCAGCAAAGGGACAGGGAGCCACGAGCAGTACTTC
15 TRBJ2-1 - - TRBV10-3 CAISPTDGLYNEQFF TGTGCCATCAGTCCAACGGACGGTTTATACAATGAGCAGTTCTTC
14 TRBJ1-2 TRBD1 - TRBV28 CASSATGGEYGYTF TGTGCCAGCAGTGCGACAGGGGGAGAGTATGGCTACACCTTC
16 TRBJ2-7 TRBD2 - TRBV12-5 CASGSGLAGLGGEQYF TGTGCTAGTGGCTCCGGACTAGCGGGATTGGGTGGCGAGCAGTACTTC
13 TRBJ2-1 TRBD1 few TRBV11-2 CASSMGQDNEQFF TGTGCCAGCAGCATGGGACAGGACAATGAGCAGTTCTTC
18 TRBJ2-6 - - TRBV23-1 CASPPRDTGLSGANVLTF TGCGCCAGCCCCCCCCGGGACACTGGCCTCTCTGGGGCCAACGTCCTGACTTTC
16 TRBJ2-5 - - TRBV4-1 CASSQDVAGGRETQYF TGCGCCAGCAGCCAAGATGTAGCTGGAGGGAGAGAGACCCAGTACTTC
13 TRBJ1-1 TRBD1 - TRBV6-5 CASRVDRDTEAFF TGTGCCAGCAGAGTCGACAGGGACACTGAAGCTTTCTTT
14 TRBJ2-5 - few TRBV7-3 CASSISADSRTQYF TGTGCCAGCAGCATATCGGCAGATTCTAGAACCCAGTACTTC
15 TRBJ2-1 - - TRBV9 CASSVGQGRYNEQFF TGTGCCAGCAGCGTAGGCCAGGGTCGCTACAATGAGCAGTTCTTC
12 TRBJ2-5 - - TRBV5-4 CASSLAGETQYF TGTGCCAGCAGCTTGGCTGGAGAGACCCAGTACTTC
13 TRBJ1-6 - - TRBV7-8 CASSPRGDSPLHF TGTGCCAGCAGCCCAAGGGGGGATTCACCCCTCCACTTT
16 TRBJ2-1 TRBD2 - TRBV13 CASSPALAGGFNEQFF TGTGCCAGCAGCCCGGCACTAGCGGGAGGATTCAATGAGCAGTTCTTC
13 TRBJ1-2 TRBD1 - TRBV19 CASSMGQHYGYTF TGTGCCAGTAGTATGGGACAGCACTATGGCTACACCTTC
15 TRBJ2-1 TRBD1 - TRBV19 CASSMGTGRRGEQFF TGTGCCAGTAGTATGGGGACAGGTCGGCGGGGTGAGCAGTTCTTC
17 TRBJ2-7 TRBD2 - TRBV4-1 CASSQGLAGGPRYEQYF TGCGCCAGCAGCCAGGGACTAGCGGGAGGGCCGCGGTACGAGCAGTACTTC
15 TRBJ1-1 TRBD1 - TRBV2 CASSFRDRGRNEAFF TGTGCCAGCAGTTTCCGGGACAGGGGTCGGAATGAAGCTTTCTTT
14 TRBJ1-4 - - TRBV28 CASSPGGAHEKLFF TGTGCCAGCAGCCCCGGGGGGGCCCATGAAAAACTGTTTTTT
15 TRBJ2-7 - - TRBV2 CASIEEPGNSYEQYF TGTGCCAGCATCGAGGAGCCAGGAAACTCCTACGAGCAGTACTTC
15 TRBJ2-7 - - TRBV6-1 CATGPWRQAPYEQYF TGTGCCACGGGGCCGTGGAGACAGGCCCCCTACGAGCAGTACTTC
16 TRBJ1-2 - - TRBV2 CASSENQNLWFRGYTF TGTGCCAGCAGTGAAAACCAGAACCTCTGGTTTAGAGGCTACACCTTC
14 TRBJ2-3 - - TRBV19 CASSYSGDTDTQYF TGTGCCAGTAGTTACTCGGGCGACACAGATACGCAGTATTTT
17 TRBJ1-1 - - TRBV10-3 CAISESVAGYLNTEAFF TGTGCCATCAGTGAGTCAGTGGCAGGGTATTTGAACACTGAAGCTTTCTTT